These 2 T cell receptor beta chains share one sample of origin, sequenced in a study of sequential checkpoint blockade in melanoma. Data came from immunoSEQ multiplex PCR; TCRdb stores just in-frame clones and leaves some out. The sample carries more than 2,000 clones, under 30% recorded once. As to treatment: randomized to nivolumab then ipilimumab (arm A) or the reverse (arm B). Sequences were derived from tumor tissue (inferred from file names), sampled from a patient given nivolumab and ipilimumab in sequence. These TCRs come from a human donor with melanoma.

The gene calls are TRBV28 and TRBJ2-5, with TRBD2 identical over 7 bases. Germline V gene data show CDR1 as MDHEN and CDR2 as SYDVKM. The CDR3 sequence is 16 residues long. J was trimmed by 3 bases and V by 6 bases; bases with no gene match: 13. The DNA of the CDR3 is TGTGCCAGCAGCCGCGCGGGAGCGGGAAACGAAGAGACCCAGTACTTC. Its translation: CASSRAGAGNEETQYF.

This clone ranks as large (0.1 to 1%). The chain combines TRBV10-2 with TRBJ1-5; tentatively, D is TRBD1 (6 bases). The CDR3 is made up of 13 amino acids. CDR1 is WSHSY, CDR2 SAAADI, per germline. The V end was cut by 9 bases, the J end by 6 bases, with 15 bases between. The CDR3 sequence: CASSTGGGQPQHF. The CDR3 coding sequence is TGCGCCAGTTCGACAGGAGGAGGTCAGCCCCAGCATTTT.